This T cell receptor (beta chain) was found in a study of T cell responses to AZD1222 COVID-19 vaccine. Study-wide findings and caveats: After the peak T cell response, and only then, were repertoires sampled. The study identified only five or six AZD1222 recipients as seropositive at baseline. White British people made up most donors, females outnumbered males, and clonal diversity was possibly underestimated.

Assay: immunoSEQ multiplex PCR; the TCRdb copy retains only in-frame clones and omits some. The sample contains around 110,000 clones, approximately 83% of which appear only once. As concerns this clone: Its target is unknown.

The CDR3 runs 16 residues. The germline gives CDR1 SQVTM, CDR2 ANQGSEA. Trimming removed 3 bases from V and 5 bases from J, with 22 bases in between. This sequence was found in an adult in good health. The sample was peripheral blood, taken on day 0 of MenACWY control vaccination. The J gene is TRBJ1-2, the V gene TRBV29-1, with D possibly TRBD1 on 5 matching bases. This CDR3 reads CSVEGGGGGAGYGYTF. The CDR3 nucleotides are TGCAGCGTTGAGGGTGGGGGAGGAGGGGCTGGTTATGGCTACACCTTC. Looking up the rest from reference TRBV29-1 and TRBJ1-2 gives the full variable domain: SAVISQKPSRDICQRGTSLTIQCQVDSQVTMMFWYRQQPGQSLTLIATANQGSEATYESGFVIDKFPISRPNLTFSTLTVSNMSPEDSSIYLCSVEGGGGGAGYGYTFGSGTRLTVV.